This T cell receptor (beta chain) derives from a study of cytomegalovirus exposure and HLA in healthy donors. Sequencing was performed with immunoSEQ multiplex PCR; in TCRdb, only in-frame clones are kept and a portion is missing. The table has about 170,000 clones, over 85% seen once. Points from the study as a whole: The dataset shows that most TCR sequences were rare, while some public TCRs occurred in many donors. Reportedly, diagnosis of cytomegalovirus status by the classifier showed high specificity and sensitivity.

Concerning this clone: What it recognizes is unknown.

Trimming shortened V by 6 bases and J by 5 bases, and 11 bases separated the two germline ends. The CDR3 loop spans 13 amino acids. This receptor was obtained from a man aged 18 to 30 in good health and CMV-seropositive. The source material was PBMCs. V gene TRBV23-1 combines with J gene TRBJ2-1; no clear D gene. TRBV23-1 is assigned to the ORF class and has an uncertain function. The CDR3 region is CASSKRTNNEQFF. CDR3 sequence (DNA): TGCGCCAGCAGCAAGCGCACTAACAATGAGCAGTTCTTC.